This T cell receptor (beta chain) was captured by sequencing in a study of T cells in Graves' hyperthyroidism and ophthalmopathy (dated by TCRdb to between 2018 and 2021). Some background on the complete study: Peripheral blood was sampled at the time of initial diagnosis, prior to any treatment. For training and testing, the roughly 93 patients in the discovery cohort were randomly divided in a 7:3 ratio. To identify TCR V-J signatures that set the groups apart, the researchers used a discovery cohort of more than 95 patients, made up of roughly 40 with Graves' ophthalmopathy and 55 to 65 with stable Graves' hyperthyroidism. Prospective prediction of ophthalmopathy was tested in an independent validation cohort of fewer than 20 hyperthyroidism patients and around 16 patients who later progressed to ophthalmopathy. In six Graves' hyperthyroidism patients, the study also compared T-cell repertoires from thyroid tissue with T-cell repertoires from blood. TCR Vbeta CDR3 sequencing of 135 peripheral blood samples (under 45 ophthalmopathy, 75 hyperthyroidism and some 17 progressor patients) is reported in the paper. After blood sampling, hyperthyroidism patients were treated with methimazole at a starting dose of 30 mg daily, and ophthalmopathy patients were treated with high-dose intravenous methylprednisolone.

Summary of the overall study and its limitations: In validation, progression to ophthalmopathy was predicted by the model with roughly 69% sensitivity and 72.22% specificity, a median of roughly six months before onset. A 13 V-J signature model separated ophthalmopathy from stable hyperthyroidism, with around 91% sensitivity and about 81% specificity in cross-validation and 80%/75% in testing. Most expanded thyroid clonotypes (frequency above 0.001) were also detected in blood, a finding suggesting that blood repertoires may reflect thyroid immune responses. Sample size was not statistically predetermined, and blinding of investigators to group allocation was not performed.

In its sample, this clonotype was seen many times. Its specific antigen is unknown. Within one base of it there is no much larger clone, and no base qualities were kept. The TCR beta CDR3 regions were amplified from RNA transcripts. For the first round of RT-PCR on the TCR CDR3, the HTBI primer set was used together with the Qiagen OneStep RT-PCR kit. Libraries were constructed in a second round of multiplex PCR, after which size selection and purification were performed. The libraries were sequenced on an Illumina HiSeq2000 using paired-end 100 bp reads. In the original analysis: SOAPnuke was used to process the raw data, removing reads that contained adapters or uncalled bases, had a mean Phred below 15, or lacked an exact match to the constant primer or identifier. High-quality paired reads were merged with COPE v1.2.5, and unique nucleotide sequences were defined as clonotypes. Clonotypes were aligned to IMGT TRBV, TRBD and TRBJ reference segments using MiTCR v1.1. The analysis was restricted to V-J combinations with a frequency above 0.0001, which together covered 98% to 99.2% of the repertoires. A TCS score was defined as the ratio between F50 (clonal expansion) and ExV (chaos), using BLOSUM62-based TCRdist between CDR3 peptides within each V-J. Welch's t-statistics and random forest reduced fewer than 600 V-J features to about 13, which were used in a naive Bayes classifier (R e1071). Clones were called with MiXCR by TCRdb after fastp trimmed the public reads at Q25, and only in-frame beta chains were retained. Rows are unified per CDR3 protein, each entry keeping the most common DNA and genes. The V and J calls and clone size come from TCRdb's table, not from the authors' own analysis. Here the sample has 490,000 or so distinct CDR3 sequences; approximately 23% occur a single time. Under 55% of the sample lies in the top ten.

In the ophthalmopathy patients, disease was moderately to severely active, with a Clinical Activity Score of 3 or more, a NOSPECS grade of 4 or more, and a duration of less than 3 months. Any patient with an uncontrolled infection, another autoimmune disease, pregnancy or lactation was excluded. Diagnoses were based on clinical symptoms, serum thyroxine and TRAb, thyroid ultrasound and orbital computed tomography. PBMCs were separated from around 9.1 ml of fresh peripheral blood using Ficoll-Paque density gradient centrifugation. Total RNA was extracted using Trizol reagent, and RNA quality was assessed on an Agilent 2100 Bioanalyzer. The V end gives up 3 bases and the J end 6 bases, leaving 6 bases in the junction not matched to a gene. From cysteine to phenylalanine, the CDR3 is 16 amino acids long. Of the read, only the CDR3 DNA is kept; its 48 bases are in frame from base 1. The germline V gene (reference sequence) gives CDR1 as SGHAT and CDR2 as FQDESV.

The TCR was taken from a woman in her 70s with Graves' ophthalmopathy. Source material: blood. The chain is encoded by TRBV11-1 joined to TRBJ2-1, with TRBD1 matching 12 junction bases. The CDR3 protein sequence reads: CASSFSGTGGFNEQFF. Here is the DNA: TGTGCCAGCAGCTTCTCCGGGACAGGGGGCTTCAATGAGCAGTTCTTC. With all but the CDR3 taken from the reference TRBV11-1 and TRBJ2-1 genes, the full variable domain is: EAEVAQSPRYKITEKSQAVAFWCDPISGHATLYWYRQILGQGPELLVQFQDESVVDDSQLPKDRFSAERLKGVDSTLKIQPAELGDSAMYLCASSFSGTGGFNEQFFGPGTRLTVL.